Listed below are T cell receptor beta chains from one sample, sequenced in a study of cytomegalovirus exposure and HLA in healthy donors. The assay was immunoSEQ multiplex PCR, and TCRdb's table has in-frame clones only and misses some. The sample lists more than 150,000 clones; around 82% were seen once. The sequenced material came from PBMCs. Receptor source: a woman aged 45 to 65 in good health and CMV-seropositive. Both conserved end residues are part of each CDR3. A D gene is named only where the DNA matches it firmly. Some rows mark clone size as missing; the rest say once, few, many or name a class of expanded clone.

cdr3_nt cdr3_aa j_call clone_size d_call v_call
TGTGCCAGCCTGCTCGACAGATACGAGCAGTACTTC CASLLDRYEQYF TRBJ2-7 few NA TRBV6-1
TGCGCCAGCAGCCCAGGGACAGTCTACACCGGGGAGCTGTTTTTT CASSPGTVYTGELFF TRBJ2-2 NA TRBD1 TRBV5-1
TGTGCCAGCAGTTATAGCGGGGGGTACAATGAGCAGTTCTTC CASSYSGGYNEQFF TRBJ2-1 NA TRBD2 TRBV6-6
TGTGCCAGCAGCGTAGAAACCGGCGAGCAGTACTTC CASSVETGEQYF TRBJ2-7 NA NA TRBV9
TGCGCCAGCAGCTTGGCGAGGAATGAGCAGTTCTTC CASSLARNEQFF TRBJ2-1 NA NA TRBV5-1
TGTGCCAGCAGCTTGGCCGGGGGGATTAGCAATCAGCCCCAGCATTTT CASSLAGGISNQPQHF TRBJ1-5 NA NA TRBV5-6
TGTGCCAGCAGCGTAGCCTCCGGGGCCTACAATGAGCAGTTCTTC CASSVASGAYNEQFF TRBJ2-1 NA NA TRBV9
TGTGCCAGTAGGGACAGGGGCTATAATTCACCCCTCCACTTT CASRDRGYNSPLHF TRBJ1-6 NA TRBD1 TRBV19
TGTGCCAGCAGCCCCGGGACAGCGTTTTATCAGCCCCAGCATTTT CASSPGTAFYQPQHF TRBJ1-5 NA TRBD1 TRBV7-2
TGTGCCAGCAGTGGGACAGGGGAGAACATTCAGTACTTC CASSGTGENIQYF TRBJ2-4 NA TRBD1 TRBV28
TGTGCCAGCAGGGACAAGAACACCGGGGAGCTGTTTTTT CASRDKNTGELFF TRBJ2-2 few NA TRBV6-1
TGTGCCAGCACGGTAGCGGGGGCCGGAGGTGGGGAGCTGTTTTTT CASTVAGAGGGELFF TRBJ2-2 NA TRBD2 TRBV27
TGTGCCAGCAGCGTATCCGGGGATAATTCACCCCTCCACTTT CASSVSGDNSPLHF TRBJ1-6 NA NA TRBV9
TGCGCCAGCAGTGAACTAGACAGGCTATCATCCACCGGGGAGCTGTTTTTT CASSELDRLSSTGELFF TRBJ2-2 NA NA TRBV10-1
TGTGCCAGCAGTTACGACAGGGGTAGGGGCTATGGCTACACCTTC CASSYDRGRGYGYTF TRBJ1-2 NA TRBD1 TRBV6-5
TGTGCCAGCAGCCGGACAGGCCCTGGAAACACCATATATTTT CASSRTGPGNTIYF TRBJ1-3 NA TRBD1 TRBV6-1
TGTGCCAGCAGCCAAGACCCCAGTCCTGAAGCTTTCTTT CASSQDPSPEAFF TRBJ1-1 NA NA TRBV4-2
TGTGCCAGCAGTGAAGCTAACAGCTACGAGCAGTACTTC CASSEANSYEQYF TRBJ2-7 NA NA TRBV6-1
TGTGCCAGCTCATCCATCAGGGGTACCGGGGAGCTGTTTTTT CASSSIRGTGELFF TRBJ2-2 NA NA TRBV18
TGTGCCAGCAGCAATAGCGGGGCCTCCTACGAGCAGTACTTC CASSNSGASYEQYF TRBJ2-7 NA TRBD2 TRBV9
TGCGCCAGCAGCTTAGGGACAGGCAATCAGCCCCAGCATTTT CASSLGTGNQPQHF TRBJ1-5 NA TRBD1 TRBV5-1
TGTGCCAGCAGTTTAATTCGGACAGATACGCAGTATTTT CASSLIRTDTQYF TRBJ2-3 NA NA TRBV27
TGCGCCAGCAGCCCGGGATCCTTCAATGAGCAGTTCTTC CASSPGSFNEQFF TRBJ2-1 NA NA TRBV5-1
TGTGCCAGCGGCAGCGCGGGGGGGAACACCGGGGAGCTGTTTTTT CASGSAGGNTGELFF TRBJ2-2 NA TRBD2 TRBV7-3
TGTGCCAGCAGTGAGAGGGGGGGTAATTCACCCCTCCACTTT CASSERGGNSPLHF TRBJ1-6 NA NA TRBV9
TGCGCCAGCAGCTTAGACAGGGGGCAAAGGGATACGCAGTATTTT CASSLDRGQRDTQYF TRBJ2-3 NA TRBD1 TRBV5-1
TGTGCCAGCAGCCCTTCGACAGCGCATGGTCAGCCCCAGCATTTT CASSPSTAHGQPQHF TRBJ1-5 NA NA TRBV9
TGTGCCAGCTCGGGACAGGGGACAAACACTGAAGCTTTCTTT CASSGQGTNTEAFF TRBJ1-1 NA TRBD1 TRBV18
TGTGCCAGCAGTGAAGAGGCAGGGCAAAACTACGAGCAGTACTTC CASSEEAGQNYEQYF TRBJ2-7 once NA TRBV6-1
TGTGCCAGCAGCTTAGCGGGGCAGCACGAAGCTTTCTTT CASSLAGQHEAFF TRBJ1-1 NA NA TRBV7-9
TGTGCCAGCAGCGGCGCGGGGGGGAACACAGATACGCAGTATTTT CASSGAGGNTDTQYF TRBJ2-3 once TRBD2 TRBV9
TGTGCCAGCAGCTCCGCCGGTGGTAGCACAGATACGCAGTATTTT CASSSAGGSTDTQYF TRBJ2-3 NA NA TRBV7-9
TGTGCCAGCAGTCTCTGGTCAGGGAGGGGTGAAAAACTGTTTTTT CASSLWSGRGEKLFF TRBJ1-4 NA NA TRBV27
TGTGCCAGCAGTGAAGTGGTCCCCCGGGATGAAGCTTTCTTT CASSEVVPRDEAFF TRBJ1-1 NA NA TRBV6-1
TGCAGCGTTGACGCGGGGCGGGACGAGCAGTACTTC CSVDAGRDEQYF TRBJ2-7 NA NA TRBV29-1
TGTGCCAGCAGCGTTAGCGGGGGGAGCACAGATACGCAGTATTTT CASSVSGGSTDTQYF TRBJ2-3 NA TRBD2 TRBV9
TGTGCCAGCAGAACCGGGACAGAAACAGATACGCAGTATTTT CASRTGTETDTQYF TRBJ2-3 few TRBD1 TRBV2
TGTGCCAGCAGCTTGGGGGACAGGGGAAGCAATCAGCCCCAGCATTTT CASSLGDRGSNQPQHF TRBJ1-5 NA TRBD1 TRBV5-5
TGTGCCAGCAGTTACGACGGGGGGGTATGGGATACGCAGTATTTT CASSYDGGVWDTQYF TRBJ2-3 once TRBD2 TRBV6-5
TGTGCCATCAGTGAGTCGGTGAGCGCCTACGAGCAGTACTTC CAISESVSAYEQYF TRBJ2-7 NA NA TRBV10-3
TGTGCCAGCAGCCCAACGGGGGGCTCTGGGGCCAACGTCCTGACTTTC CASSPTGGSGANVLTF TRBJ2-6 NA TRBD2 TRBV9
TGTGCTAGTGGCTTGGGAGGCAGGGGCGTTGAAAAACTGTTTTTT CASGLGGRGVEKLFF TRBJ1-4 NA NA TRBV12-5
TGTGCCAGCAGCTCCTCTGGGCTAGCGGGGGCCCCTAGGGATGAGCAGTTCTTC CASSSSGLAGAPRDEQFF TRBJ2-1 once TRBD2 TRBV7-9
TGTGCCAGCAGCGCGAGGGGGGGCACCGGGGAGCTGTTTTTT CASSARGGTGELFF TRBJ2-2 NA NA TRBV7-2
TGCAGCGATACCGGGACAGCCTATGGCTACACCTTC CSDTGTAYGYTF TRBJ1-2 NA TRBD1 TRBV29-1
TGCGCCAGCAGCCTGTACAGGGTCCCTCTCTCTGGGGCCAACGTCCTGACTTTC CASSLYRVPLSGANVLTF TRBJ2-6 NA NA TRBV5-1
TGTGCCAGCAGCTTTACGGGACAGGGAAGGGAAGGCGGCTACACCTTC CASSFTGQGREGGYTF TRBJ1-2 NA TRBD1 TRBV7-2
TGTGCCACCAGCAGAGATGAGGGCGCCAGCTATGGCTACACCTTC CATSRDEGASYGYTF TRBJ1-2 once NA TRBV15
TGTGCCAGTAGTATCCGCCAGGGAGGTAATTCACCCCTCCACTTT CASSIRQGGNSPLHF TRBJ1-6 NA NA TRBV19
TGTGCCAGCAGTTCAGGGGGCGCGAGCTCCTACGAGCAGTACTTC CASSSGGASSYEQYF TRBJ2-7 NA TRBD1 TRBV7-2